Listed below are T cell receptor beta chains from one sample, sequenced in a study of blood T cell repertoires in COVID-19. TCRdb keeps only in-frame clones here, not all; method: immunoSEQ multiplex PCR. The table includes roughly 140,000 clones, over 80% detected once. The specimen was peripheral blood. The receptors here all came from a woman older than 75 with acute or convalescent COVID-19. CDR3s include the opening cysteine and the closing phenylalanine or tryptophan. The D gene is left open where the match is weak. A clone size is listed for some rows: how often the clone was seen (once, few, many), or a class if it is expanded.

CDR3 DNA: TGTGCCAGCAGCCCAACAGGGAGAGCCCATAATGAAAAACTGTTTTTT
CDR3 protein: CASSPTGRAHNEKLFF
J gene: TRBJ1-4
V gene: TRBV3-1/TRBV3-2
D gene: NA
clone size: NA

CDR3 DNA: TGTGCCAGCAGCCGGGGGGACAGGGGGTCGGTCGAGGGCTACACCTTC
CDR3 protein: CASSRGDRGSVEGYTF
J gene: TRBJ1-2
V gene: TRBV11-2
D gene: TRBD1
clone size: NA

CDR3 DNA: TGTGCCAGCTCACCTCTAGGGGGAGTGGAAGAGCAGTACTTC
CDR3 protein: CASSPLGGVEEQYF
J gene: TRBJ2-7
V gene: TRBV18
D gene: NA
clone size: NA

CDR3 DNA: TGTGCCAGCAGTCGGCGGACAGGGTTTTACAATGAGCAGTTCTTC
CDR3 protein: CASSRRTGFYNEQFF
J gene: TRBJ2-1
V gene: TRBV6-5
D gene: TRBD1
clone size: NA

CDR3 DNA: TGTGCCACCAGTGAGACAGGGGCCTTAGGGCCCCAGCATTTT
CDR3 protein: CATSETGALGPQHF
J gene: TRBJ1-5
V gene: TRBV24-1
D gene: TRBD1
clone size: NA

CDR3 DNA: TGTGCCAGCAGCGTAACTGACAGGGGGGATCCACCCCTCCACTTT
CDR3 protein: CASSVTDRGDPPLHF
J gene: TRBJ1-6
V gene: TRBV9
D gene: TRBD1
clone size: NA

CDR3 DNA: TGTGCCAGCAGTAAGGGGCGCGATCAGCCCCAGCATTTT
CDR3 protein: CASSKGRDQPQHF
J gene: TRBJ1-5
V gene: TRBV2
D gene: NA
clone size: NA

CDR3 DNA: TGTGCCAGTAGTATAGATCTTAGCAATCAGCCCCAGCATTTT
CDR3 protein: CASSIDLSNQPQHF
J gene: TRBJ1-5
V gene: TRBV19
D gene: NA
clone size: NA

CDR3 DNA: TGTGCCACAAGATCAACAGGGGCCCCCTATGGCTACACCTTC
CDR3 protein: CATRSTGAPYGYTF
J gene: TRBJ1-2
V gene: TRBV5-4
D gene: TRBD1
clone size: NA

CDR3 DNA: TGTGCCAGCAGAAGGACTAGCGGGGGGCCAGATACGCAGTATTTT
CDR3 protein: CASRRTSGGPDTQYF
J gene: TRBJ2-3
V gene: TRBV21-1
D gene: NA
clone size: NA

CDR3 DNA: TGCGCCAGCAGCTCCCCTAGCGGGGGGGTAACAGATACGCAGTATTTT
CDR3 protein: CASSSPSGGVTDTQYF
J gene: TRBJ2-3
V gene: TRBV5-1
D gene: TRBD2
clone size: once

CDR3 DNA: TGTGCCAGCACCCTTGATGGGAGGGAGACCCAGTACTTC
CDR3 protein: CASTLDGRETQYF
J gene: TRBJ2-5
V gene: TRBV7-9
D gene: NA
clone size: NA

CDR3 DNA: TGTGCCAACCCGACAGGTTACAATGAGCAGTTCTTC
CDR3 protein: CANPTGYNEQFF
J gene: TRBJ2-1
V gene: TRBV6-4
D gene: NA
clone size: few

CDR3 DNA: TGCGCCAGCAGCGCCGGCTCCTATAATTCACCCCTCCACTTT
CDR3 protein: CASSAGSYNSPLHF
J gene: TRBJ1-6
V gene: TRBV5-1
D gene: NA
clone size: NA

CDR3 DNA: TGTGCCAGCAGCTCTCAGGGGGAGAGCTCCTACGAGCAGTACTTC
CDR3 protein: CASSSQGESSYEQYF
J gene: TRBJ2-7
V gene: TRBV5-4
D gene: TRBD1
clone size: NA

CDR3 DNA: TGTGCCAGCAGCCCGACAGGGGGAACTGAAGCTTTCTTT
CDR3 protein: CASSPTGGTEAFF
J gene: TRBJ1-1
V gene: TRBV7-3
D gene: TRBD1
clone size: NA

CDR3 DNA: TGTGCCAGTAGTATAGGTGACACCAGCGGCCCTTGGACTGGCTACACCTTC
CDR3 protein: CASSIGDTSGPWTGYTF
J gene: TRBJ1-2
V gene: TRBV19
D gene: NA
clone size: NA

CDR3 DNA: TGTGCCAGCAGCTTAACTTGGGGACTTGCGGGGGAGCAGTACTTC
CDR3 protein: CASSLTWGLAGEQYF
J gene: TRBJ2-7
V gene: TRBV7-3
D gene: NA
clone size: NA

CDR3 DNA: TGTGCCATCAGTGAGCGGTACTCACAGGGTGTAAATCAGCCCCAGCATTTT
CDR3 protein: CAISERYSQGVNQPQHF
J gene: TRBJ1-5
V gene: TRBV10-3
D gene: NA
clone size: NA

CDR3 DNA: TGCGCCAGCATCAGGACAGCTGGCTCCTACAATGAGCAGTTCTTC
CDR3 protein: CASIRTAGSYNEQFF
J gene: TRBJ2-1
V gene: TRBV5-1
D gene: NA
clone size: NA

CDR3 DNA: TGTGCCAGCAGCGGAAACGACAGGGGCTCAAATTCACCCCTCCACTTT
CDR3 protein: CASSGNDRGSNSPLHF
J gene: TRBJ1-6
V gene: TRBV4-2
D gene: TRBD1
clone size: NA

CDR3 DNA: TGTGCCAGCTCACCCTCCGGGACTTTCTATGGCTACACCTTC
CDR3 protein: CASSPSGTFYGYTF
J gene: TRBJ1-2
V gene: TRBV18
D gene: NA
clone size: NA

CDR3 DNA: TGTGCCAGCAGCCAAACAACACAGAGTATGAACACTGAAGCTTTCTTT
CDR3 protein: CASSQTTQSMNTEAFF
J gene: TRBJ1-1
V gene: TRBV3-1/TRBV3-2
D gene: NA
clone size: NA

CDR3 DNA: TGTGCCAGCAGCCTACCTTACTCGGGGGGGCGAAACACTGAAGCTTTCTTT
CDR3 protein: CASSLPYSGGRNTEAFF
J gene: TRBJ1-1
V gene: TRBV11-2
D gene: NA
clone size: NA

CDR3 DNA: TGTGCCAGCAGCGTAGGTTTGGAGGGGCGGTGGGAGACCCAGTACTTC
CDR3 protein: CASSVGLEGRWETQYF
J gene: TRBJ2-5
V gene: TRBV9
D gene: NA
clone size: NA

CDR3 DNA: TGTGCCAGCAGCTTGGTGGTTCTTGTGAGCAATGAGCAGTTCTTC
CDR3 protein: CASSLVVLVSNEQFF
J gene: TRBJ2-1
V gene: TRBV5-5
D gene: NA
clone size: NA

CDR3 DNA: TGTGCCAGCAGCTTGGCCGGCGGGACGTCCTACGAGCAGTACTTC
CDR3 protein: CASSLAGGTSYEQYF
J gene: TRBJ2-7
V gene: TRBV5-5
D gene: NA
clone size: NA

CDR3 DNA: TGTGCCAGCAGCCGGGACAGATATCAGCCCCAGCATTTT
CDR3 protein: CASSRDRYQPQHF
J gene: TRBJ1-5
V gene: TRBV5-8
D gene: TRBD1
clone size: NA

CDR3 DNA: TGTGCCACCAGCGGGCAAAGTGACACTGAAGCTTTCTTT
CDR3 protein: CATSGQSDTEAFF
J gene: TRBJ1-1
V gene: TRBV15
D gene: NA
clone size: few

CDR3 DNA: TGTGCCAGCAGCCCAGGGGGTACCTCTAACTATGGCTACACCTTC
CDR3 protein: CASSPGGTSNYGYTF
J gene: TRBJ1-2
V gene: TRBV14
D gene: TRBD1
clone size: NA

CDR3 DNA: TGTGCCTCGCAGACAGGGATGGTAGGGGGGACTGAAGCTTTCTTT
CDR3 protein: CASQTGMVGGTEAFF
J gene: TRBJ1-1
V gene: TRBV30
D gene: TRBD1
clone size: NA

CDR3 DNA: TGCGCCAGCAGCTTGGGACTAGCGGGGGAATACGAGCAGTACTTC
CDR3 protein: CASSLGLAGEYEQYF
J gene: TRBJ2-7
V gene: TRBV5-1
D gene: TRBD2
clone size: once

CDR3 DNA: TGTGCCAGCAGCCCCACACGGACCAATACGGGGAATGAGCAGTTCTTC
CDR3 protein: CASSPTRTNTGNEQFF
J gene: TRBJ2-1
V gene: TRBV3-1/TRBV3-2
D gene: NA
clone size: NA

CDR3 DNA: TGTGCCAGCAGTTACCCCGCGGGAAGGGCCCGATACAATGAGCAGTTCTTC
CDR3 protein: CASSYPAGRARYNEQFF
J gene: TRBJ2-1
V gene: TRBV6-2/TRBV6-3
D gene: NA
clone size: NA

CDR3 DNA: TGTGCCAGCAGCAGGGACAGGGTCGTGAACACTGAAGCTTTCTTT
CDR3 protein: CASSRDRVVNTEAFF
J gene: TRBJ1-1
V gene: TRBV11-2
D gene: TRBD1
clone size: NA

CDR3 DNA: TGTGCCAGCAGCTCCCGGGACAGAAAAGCTGGAAACACCATATATTTT
CDR3 protein: CASSSRDRKAGNTIYF
J gene: TRBJ1-3
V gene: TRBV11-1
D gene: TRBD1
clone size: NA

CDR3 DNA: TGCGCCAGCAGCTTGGGTTGGACAGCAATGAACACCGGGGAGCTGTTTTTT
CDR3 protein: CASSLGWTAMNTGELFF
J gene: TRBJ2-2
V gene: TRBV5-1
D gene: NA
clone size: NA

CDR3 DNA: TGTGCCAGCAGCCAAGGAGGGGGCGCGTTCTATGGCTACACCTTC
CDR3 protein: CASSQGGGAFYGYTF
J gene: TRBJ1-2
V gene: TRBV3-1/TRBV3-2
D gene: TRBD1
clone size: NA

CDR3 DNA: TGTGCCAGCAGTGAAGGGGAGGAAAGGTCCTATAATTCACCCCTCCACTTT
CDR3 protein: CASSEGEERSYNSPLHF
J gene: TRBJ1-6
V gene: TRBV6-1
D gene: NA
clone size: NA

CDR3 DNA: TGTGCCACCAGTGCGGGAACAGATACGCAGTATTTT
CDR3 protein: CATSAGTDTQYF
J gene: TRBJ2-3
V gene: TRBV24-1
D gene: NA
clone size: NA

CDR3 DNA: TGTGCCAGCAAAATTCGGACAGGGAACACTGAAGCTTTCTTT
CDR3 protein: CASKIRTGNTEAFF
J gene: TRBJ1-1
V gene: TRBV10-3
D gene: TRBD1
clone size: NA

CDR3 DNA: TGTGCCGGTGACAGGGGGACTGAAGCTTTCTTT
CDR3 protein: CAGDRGTEAFF
J gene: TRBJ1-1
V gene: TRBV30
D gene: TRBD1
clone size: NA

CDR3 DNA: TGTGCCAGCAGTAACCGACAGGCTTTGAACACTGAAGCTTTCTTT
CDR3 protein: CASSNRQALNTEAFF
J gene: TRBJ1-1
V gene: TRBV6-5
D gene: NA
clone size: NA